The source of this T cell receptor beta chain is a study of CD8 T cells in Susac syndrome. TEMRA cells were FACS-enriched, unlike CD8+ and CD4+ T cells, which were negatively isolated. V lost 1 base and J lost 0, with 15 bases in between. The CDR3 runs to 16 residues. Per the germline V gene, CDR1 is DFQATT and CDR2 is SNEGSKA (reference sequence). This clonotype has just one count. With random hexamers, roughly 0.45 to 1 ug RNA was reverse transcribed. TCRdb re-called the immunoSEQ multiplex PCR reads with MiXCR, one entry per CDR3 protein. Of hundreds of thousands of distinct CDR3 sequences in the sample, 75% to 85% were seen once.

Material for sequencing was CD8+ T cells from PBMCs. The chain recombines TRBV20-1 with TRBJ1-2, with a tentative D call TRBD1 (5 bases). This receptor was identified in a human donor with multiple sclerosis. The CDR3 sequence: CSARGIRVTANYGYTF. The CDR3 DNA sequence: TGCAGTGCTAGAGGGATCAGGGTTACCGCTAACTATGGCTACACCTTC.